The rows below give T cell receptor beta chains drawn from one sample of a study of blood T cell repertoires in COVID-19. The protocol was immunoSEQ multiplex PCR, while the TCRdb copy is restricted to in-frame clones and leaves out a portion. Of approximately 59,000 clones listed, more than 70% were seen once; the top ten hold roughly 5%. The source material was peripheral blood. These receptors originate from a man aged 35 to 55 with active COVID-19. Each CDR3 is given with its conserved first and last residue. The D gene is left open where the match is weak. Where a row states a size, it is once, few, many or the class of an expanded clone; other rows omit it.

v_call	clone_size	j_call	d_call	cdr3_nt	cdr3_aa
TRBV11-2	-	TRBJ2-7	TRBD1	TGTGCCAGCAGCTGGGGGTCCGGGACAGCTAACGAGCAGTACTTC	CASSWGSGTANEQYF
TRBV11-2	-	TRBJ2-1	TRBD2	TGTGCCAGCAGCACGGGACTAGCGGGAGGGCCGACCTACAATGAGCAGTTCTTC	CASSTGLAGGPTYNEQFF
TRBV27	-	TRBJ2-7	TRBD2	TGTGCCAGCAGTCTCCTCAGGACTAGCGGGAGAACGGAGCAGTACTTC	CASSLLRTSGRTEQYF
TRBV25-1	-	TRBJ1-1	TRBD1	TGTGCCAGCAGTGCCTACAGGGGTAACACTGAAGCTTTCTTT	CASSAYRGNTEAFF
TRBV21-1	-	TRBJ2-1	-	TGTGCCAGCCCCCTATTCCACAATGAGCAGTTCTTC	CASPLFHNEQFF
TRBV19	-	TRBJ2-1	TRBD2	TGTGCCAGTAGACAAGCCTACAGGGGACTAGCCCCGGGGAATGAGCAGTTCTTC	CASRQAYRGLAPGNEQFF
TRBV27	once	TRBJ2-1	-	TGTGCCAGCAGTTTATCGCCCCTAGCGTATGAGCAGTTCTTC	CASSLSPLAYEQFF
TRBV7-9	-	TRBJ2-7	TRBD2	TGTGCCAGCAGCTTAAAGGGCGGGAGGTACTCCTACGAGCAGTACTTC	CASSLKGGRYSYEQYF
TRBV7-9	-	TRBJ1-5	-	TGTGCCAGCAGCTCGGGGCGGGAGGGGCTGTCGCCCCAGCATTTT	CASSSGREGLSPQHF
TRBV2	-	TRBJ1-1	TRBD1	TGTGCCAGCGGACAGGGGATGAACACTGAAGCTTTCTTT	CASGQGMNTEAFF
TRBV18	-	TRBJ2-3	-	TGTGCCAGCTCACCCTGGCTAGATACGCAGTATTTT	CASSPWLDTQYF
TRBV5-6	few	TRBJ2-3	TRBD2	TGTGCCAGCAGCCCTCCCGCTAGCGGGAGCCTCTCCGGAGATACGCAGTATTTT	CASSPPASGSLSGDTQYF
TRBV29-1	-	TRBJ1-1	TRBD1	TGCAGCGTTGGACAGGGGGAGGGCACTGAAGCTTTCTTT	CSVGQGEGTEAFF
TRBV4-1	-	TRBJ1-4	-	TGCGCCAGCAGCCAAGAACTGTTTAATGAAAAACTGTTTTTT	CASSQELFNEKLFF
TRBV18	once	TRBJ2-1	-	TGTGCCAGCTCACCGGCGACGGGGGGCGCTAACAATGAGCAGTTCTTC	CASSPATGGANNEQFF
TRBV28	-	TRBJ1-5	TRBD1	TGTGCCAGCAACAAACAGGGGGTCCCGAATCAGCCCCAGCATTTT	CASNKQGVPNQPQHF
TRBV28	-	TRBJ2-3	-	TGTGCCAGCAGTTTGCCTAGTACTGATACGCAGTATTTT	CASSLPSTDTQYF
TRBV7-2	-	TRBJ1-2	TRBD1	TGTGCCAGCAGCTCACAGGGGGCCAACTATGGCTACACCTTC	CASSSQGANYGYTF
TRBV5-5	once	TRBJ1-1	-	TGTGCCAGCAGCTTGCAGAGGGGGGGCACTGAAGCTTTCTTT	CASSLQRGGTEAFF
TRBV9	once	TRBJ2-7	-	TGTGCCAGCAGCGTAGCCGGGGGTGGCTACGAGCAGTACTTC	CASSVAGGGYEQYF
TRBV4-2	-	TRBJ2-7	TRBD2	TGTGCCAGCAGCCAAGACCTGCCTGGCGGGAGCGGGGACGAGCAGTACTTC	CASSQDLPGGSGDEQYF
TRBV7-9	-	TRBJ2-1	TRBD2	TGTGCCAGCAGCCAACGAAGGACTAGCGGGAGTAATGAGCAGTTCTTC	CASSQRRTSGSNEQFF
TRBV5-6	-	TRBJ1-4	TRBD1	TGTGCCAGCAGCCCTGACAGGGATGCAACTAATGAAAAACTGTTTTTT	CASSPDRDATNEKLFF
TRBV3-1/TRBV3-2	-	TRBJ2-7	TRBD2	TGTGCCAGCAGCCAAGCCCAGACTAGCGGGAGGTCTTACTTC	CASSQAQTSGRSYF
TRBV5-1	-	TRBJ2-1	TRBD2	TGCGCCAGCAGCTCCCGGACCGGGACTAGCGGGAGAATTGAGCAGTTCTTC	CASSSRTGTSGRIEQFF
TRBV2	-	TRBJ2-3	TRBD2	TGTGCCAGCAGTAGCGGGAGGCTGACAGATACGCAGTATTTT	CASSSGRLTDTQYF
TRBV6-5	once	TRBJ1-2	-	TGTGCCAGCAGTCGAACAGAGAACTATGGCTACACCTTC	CASSRTENYGYTF
TRBV14	-	TRBJ2-6	-	TGTGCCAGCAGTTACAGGACCGATAGCTCTGGGGCCAACGTCCTGACTTTC	CASSYRTDSSGANVLTF
TRBV5-1	-	TRBJ2-7	-	TGCGCCAGCAGCTTGGCAGGGAATAACGAGCAGTACTTC	CASSLAGNNEQYF
TRBV11-2	-	TRBJ2-5	TRBD2	TGTGCCAGCAGCTTAGGACCTCGACTAGCGGGGGAAGAGACCCAGTACTTC	CASSLGPRLAGEETQYF
TRBV6-1	many	TRBJ2-5	-	TGTGCCAGCAGTGAAGACAATGAAGAGACCCAGTACTTC	CASSEDNEETQYF
TRBV27	-	TRBJ2-7	-	TGTGCCAGCAGCCAATCCCCCGGGGTAGTGTACGAGCAGTACTTC	CASSQSPGVVYEQYF
TRBV10-3	-	TRBJ2-1	-	TGTGCCATCAGTGAGTCATCATACTCCATCAGGCTGATCTTC	CAISESSYSIRLIF
TRBV7-3	-	TRBJ2-7	TRBD2	TGTGCCAGCAGCTTAACGACGGGAGGAGGAGAGCAGTACTTC	CASSLTTGGGEQYF
TRBV7-6	-	TRBJ2-7	TRBD2	TGTGCCAGCAGCTCGGGACTAGCGGGAGAGTACGAGCAGTACTTC	CASSSGLAGEYEQYF
TRBV5-1	few	TRBJ2-7	-	TGCGCCAGCAGCCTACAGAGCTCCTACGAGCAGTACTTC	CASSLQSSYEQYF
TRBV11-2	-	TRBJ2-1	TRBD1	TGTGCCAGCAGCCCTAGGACAGGGAGGTTAGGTGAGCAGTTCTTC	CASSPRTGRLGEQFF
TRBV6-1	-	TRBJ2-6	-	TGTGCCAGCAGTGGGCCGCTGCCCGTGGGGGCCAACGTCCTGACTTTC	CASSGPLPVGANVLTF
TRBV28	-	TRBJ2-1	-	TGTGCCAGCAGGAGAGGAGGCTCTTCCAATGAGCAGTTCTTC	CASRRGGSSNEQFF
TRBV19	-	TRBJ1-3	TRBD1	TGTGCCAGTAGACAGGGGGCGAGTGGAAACACCATATATTTT	CASRQGASGNTIYF
TRBV19	-	TRBJ1-1	-	TGTGCCAGTAGTATCATGGGCCTAAACACTGAAGCTTTCTTT	CASSIMGLNTEAFF
TRBV28	-	TRBJ2-1	TRBD2	TGTGCCAGCAGCCTGCTACTAGCGGGGTACAATGAGCAGTTCTTC	CASSLLLAGYNEQFF
TRBV27	-	TRBJ2-7	-	TGTGCCAGCAGTGCCCAGCTAGGGGCCTACGAGCAGTACTTC	CASSAQLGAYEQYF
TRBV15	-	TRBJ2-2	TRBD2	TGTGCCACATCGGGGGGACTAGCGGGAGGTTACACCGGGGAGCTGTTTTTT	CATSGGLAGGYTGELFF
TRBV7-9	-	TRBJ1-2	TRBD1	TGTGCCAGCAGCTTCCGGACAGGGTCTAACTATGGCTACACCTTC	CASSFRTGSNYGYTF
TRBV6-5	-	TRBJ2-2	-	TGTGCCAGCAGCAAACGACGGGATCACACCGGGGAGCTGTTTTTT	CASSKRRDHTGELFF
TRBV27	-	TRBJ2-7	TRBD1	TGTGCCAGCAGTTTGATACCGACAGGGACGTACGAGCAGTACTTC	CASSLIPTGTYEQYF
TRBV10-3	-	TRBJ1-2	TRBD1	TGTGCCAGCGAACAGGGGAGCGGTGGCTACACCTTC	CASEQGSGGYTF
TRBV18	-	TRBJ1-1	-	TGTGCCAGCTCCCCGGACAGCGCGAACACTGAAGCTTTCTTT	CASSPDSANTEAFF
TRBV10-2	-	TRBJ2-5	TRBD1	TGCGCCAGCAGAGACAGGGGGGGGGAGACCCAGTACTTC	CASRDRGGETQYF
TRBV5-6	once	TRBJ2-2	-	TGTGCCAGCAGCTTGGAGAGAGCCACCGGGGAGCTGTTTTTT	CASSLERATGELFF
TRBV7-3	-	TRBJ2-1	-	TGTGCCAGCAGCTCCCGGCGGCGGGACAATGAGCAGTTCTTC	CASSSRRRDNEQFF
TRBV5-1	-	TRBJ2-7	TRBD1	TGCGCCAGCAGCACGGGACAGGGTTTCACCTACGAGCAGTACTTC	CASSTGQGFTYEQYF
TRBV30	-	TRBJ1-6	TRBD1	TGTGCCTGGAGTAAGAGGCAGGGGGATTCACCCCTCCACTTT	CAWSKRQGDSPLHF
TRBV7-9	-	TRBJ1-2	TRBD1	TGTGCCAGCAGCTTAACAAGGACAGGGAACTATGGCTACACCTTC	CASSLTRTGNYGYTF
TRBV28	-	TRBJ1-6	-	TGTGCCAGCAGTTTCTGGGACACTAATAATTCACCCCTCCACTTT	CASSFWDTNNSPLHF
TRBV2	-	TRBJ1-2	-	TGTGCCAGCAGTGGGGGTCAGGGCTACTATGGCTACACCTTC	CASSGGQGYYGYTF
TRBV11-2	-	TRBJ2-2	TRBD2	TGTGCCAGCAGCCTTCTAGCGGGAGAAGGGCCCGGGGAGCTGTTTTTT	CASSLLAGEGPGELFF
TRBV28	-	TRBJ2-7	TRBD1	TGTGCCAGCAGGCCCCACAGGGGCCCACGGGACGAGCAGTACTTC	CASRPHRGPRDEQYF